This TCR beta chain was sequenced for a study of OX40 agonist ivuxolimab in advanced cancers. Here immunoSEQ multiplex PCR was the method, and the copy in TCRdb shows in-frame clones only, minus some. The sample lists about 18,000 clones; roughly 70% were seen once. The germline gives CDR1 SGHTS, CDR2 YDEGEE. Trimming stripped 0 bases from V and 3 bases from J, with 4 bases between. This CDR3 contains 13 residues. This material consisted of CD4+ or CD8+ T cells sorted from blood, taken in a trial of the OX40 agonist ivuxolimab. The J gene is TRBJ2-1, the V gene TRBV5-8; D gene unclear. The sequence was obtained from an adult with an advanced solid tumor such as melanoma, head and neck, liver or kidney cancer. The CDR3 is CASSLAVYNEQFF. The CDR3 bases are TGTGCCAGCAGCTTGGCTGTCTACAATGAGCAGTTCTTC.